This T cell receptor (beta chain) was recovered during a study of T cells in Graves' hyperthyroidism and ophthalmopathy. This clonotype appeared many times. Its cognate antigen is unknown. Findings and limits, study-wide: Blood shared most expanded thyroid clonotypes above 0.001.

Germline V gives CDR1 DFQATT, CDR2 SNEGSKA (reference sequence). This CDR3 is 16 amino acids long. V lost 6 bases, J lost 1 base, and 21 bases lay in between. TCR beta CDR3 regions were amplified from RNA. The HTBI primer set was used in a first-round RT-PCR of the TCR CDR3. TCRdb ran MiXCR on the multiplex PCR reads and lists one entry per CDR3 protein. The table lists about 520,000 distinct CDR3 sequences, around 22% of them singletons. The chain is built from TRBV20-1 and TRBJ1-1, with D perhaps TRBD1 (6 bases). The TCR sequence derives from a woman between 25 and 40 years old with Graves' ophthalmopathy. Sequencing was performed on blood. The CDR3 loop is CSALNRELGPNTEAFF. In DNA, the CDR3 is TGCAGTGCCCTAAACAGGGAATTGGGGCCGAACACTGAAGCTTTCTTT.